The 10 T cell receptor beta chains given below trace back to one sample, sequenced in a study of regulatory T cells in long-lasting Graves disease. Time point reported: persistent/refractory GD, antithyroid drugs over 5 years with positive TRAb. The TCR library was made from RNA extracted from PBMCs. According to the study, TCR beta libraries were built with iRepertoire HTBI primers and CDR3-region Arm-PCR. One entry per CDR3 protein, called by TCRdb with MiXCR from the multiplex PCR reads. This table holds roughly 450,000 distinct CDR3 sequences, 22% found once. Sample: peripheral blood mononuclear cells (PBMCs), taken when the disease was refractory, from a patient treated with antithyroid drugs. The receptors come from a female donor with Graves disease.

The V gene is TRBV6-1, the J gene TRBJ2-2; 10 positions agree with TRBD2. CDR1 MNHNS and CDR2 SASEGT come from the germline V gene. The CDR3 is 16 residues long. Trimming cost V 7 bases and J 6 bases; bases outside gene matches: 11. CDR3 region: CASKRDSGRAPGELFF. Here the CDR3 DNA reads TGTGCCAGCAAACGGGACAGCGGGAGGGCCCCCGGGGAGCTGTTTTTT.

This chain uses TRBV27 with TRBJ1-1; no clear D gene. Germline V gene lookup returns CDR1 MNHEY and CDR2 SMNVEV (reference sequence). The CDR3 covers 12 residues. V was cut by 0 bases and J by 7 bases, with 6 bases left in between. The CDR3 DNA is TGTGCCAGCAGTTTATCGGTAGGTGAAGCTTTCTTT. This translates into CASSLSVGEAFF.

Many counts were recorded for this clonotype. The chain joins TRBV28 to TRBJ1-1; D is perhaps TRBD1 (6 bases). V lost 4 bases and J 5 bases, leaving 8 bases between the germline ends. Germline CDR1 reads MDHEN; CDR2 reads SYDVKM. The CDR3 extends over 12 amino acids. The CDR3: CASSSGTTEAFF. CDR3 in DNA: TGTGCCAGCAGTTCCGGGACAACTGAAGCTTTCTTT.

This clonotype was seen repeatedly, ten times or more. This sequence joins TRBV28 and TRBJ1-2; D is unclear. Per the germline V gene, CDR1 is MDHEN and CDR2 is SYDVKM. The CDR3 loop spans 10 amino acids. The V end lost 6 bases, the J end lost 8 bases, and 7 bases lay between the germline ends. Here the CDR3 reads CASSPPGYTF. The CDR3 coding sequence is TGTGCCAGCAGCCCCCCCGGCTACACCTTC.

This clonotype has ten or more counts. The chain uses TRBV28 and TRBJ1-6, with TRBD1 identical over 8 bases. V was clipped by 5 bases and J by 10 bases; unmatched bases: 7. This CDR3 contains 14 residues. The germline V gene has CDR1 MDHEN and CDR2 SYDVKM. The CDR3 is CASSTGQARSPLHF. CDR3 DNA sequence: TGTGCCAGCAGTACGGGACAGGCAAGGTCACCCCTCCACTTT.

The genes are TRBV11-3 and TRBJ1-3; 7 bases line up with TRBD1. CDR3 size: 14 residues. V dropped 7 bases and J dropped 9; count of bases not matched to a gene: 12. Germline CDR1 reads SGHNT; CDR2 reads YENEEA. The CDR3 loop reads CASKNRGLRSTIYF. CDR3 DNA: TGTGCCAGCAAGAACAGGGGTCTGAGAAGCACCATATATTTT.

The CDR3 nucleotides read TGTGCCAGCAGCCAATTAACAGGGTACACTGAAGCTTTCTTT. Translated, it gives CASSQLTGYTEAFF. The chain is built from TRBV16 and TRBJ1-1; a possible D gene is TRBD1 (6 bases). The germline V gene encodes CDR1 KGHSY and CDR2 FQNENV. Trimming pared 1 base from V and 3 bases from J, leaving 9 bases between. There are 14 residues in the CDR3.

This clonotype was recorded at least ten times. CDR3 nucleotide sequence: TGTGCCAGCAGTCCCCGGGACAGCGGAAATCAGCCCCAGCATTTT. This codes for CASSPRDSGNQPQHF. V gene TRBV6-1 combines with J gene TRBJ1-5, with 7 bases lining up with TRBD1. The CDR3 has 15 amino acids. The V segment lost 5 bases and the J segment 4 bases; nucleotides outside the gene matches: 8. Germline lookup yields CDR1 MNHNS and CDR2 SASEGT.

Points on this clonotype: A much bigger clone sits one base away, suggesting this may be a read error. The gene calls are TRBV7-3 and TRBJ2-5; 9 bases line up with TRBD1. Germline values: CDR1 SGHTA, CDR2 FQGTGA. The CDR3 totals 14 residues. Trimming removed 5 bases from V and 5 bases from J; junction bases left unmatched: 6. In DNA form, the CDR3 reads TGTGCCAGCAGCCAAACAGGGGGCGCGGAGACCCAGTACTTC. This translates into CASSQTGGAETQYF.

CDR3 amino acids: CASSESVSGGLEAFF. The CDR3 coding sequence is TGTGCCAGCAGTGAGTCGGTTTCGGGGGGGCTTGAAGCTTTCTTT. The V and J genes are TRBV6-1 and TRBJ1-1, with D maybe TRBD1 (6 bases). V was shortened by 3 bases and J by 7 bases, with 18 bases between the two germline ends. Germline V gene sequence: CDR1 MNHNS, CDR2 SASEGT. The CDR3 contains 15 residues.